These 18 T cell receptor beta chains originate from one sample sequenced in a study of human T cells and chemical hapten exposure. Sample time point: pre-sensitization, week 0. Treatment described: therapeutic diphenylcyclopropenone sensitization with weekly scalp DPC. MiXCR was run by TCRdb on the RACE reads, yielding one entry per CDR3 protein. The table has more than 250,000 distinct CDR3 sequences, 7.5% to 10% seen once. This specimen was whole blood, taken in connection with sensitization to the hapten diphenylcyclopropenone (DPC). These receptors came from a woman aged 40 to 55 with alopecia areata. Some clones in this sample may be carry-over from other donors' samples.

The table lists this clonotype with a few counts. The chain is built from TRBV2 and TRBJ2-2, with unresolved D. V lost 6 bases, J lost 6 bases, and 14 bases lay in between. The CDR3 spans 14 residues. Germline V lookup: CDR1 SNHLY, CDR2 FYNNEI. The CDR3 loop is CASSEIQPAGELFF. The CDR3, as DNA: TGTGCCAGCAGCGAGATACAGCCCGCCGGGGAGCTGTTTTTT.

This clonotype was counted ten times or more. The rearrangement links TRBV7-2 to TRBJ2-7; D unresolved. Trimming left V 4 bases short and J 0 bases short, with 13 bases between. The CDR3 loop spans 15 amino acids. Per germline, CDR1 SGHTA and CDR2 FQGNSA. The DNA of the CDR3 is TGTGCCAGCAGCTCCCGTGCTGGCAGCTCCTACGAGCAGTACTTC. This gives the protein CASSSRAGSSYEQYF.

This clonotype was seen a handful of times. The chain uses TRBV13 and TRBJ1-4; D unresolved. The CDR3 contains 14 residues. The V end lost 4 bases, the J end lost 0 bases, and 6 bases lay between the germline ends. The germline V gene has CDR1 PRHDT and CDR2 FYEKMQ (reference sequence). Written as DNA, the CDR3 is TGTGCCAGCAGCTCCAGCGCAACTAATGAAAAACTGTTTTTT. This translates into CASSSSATNEKLFF.

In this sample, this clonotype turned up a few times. The CDR3 loop is CASSPGLRADQETQYF. CDR3 sequence (DNA): TGTGCCAGCAGTCCGGGTCTCCGGGCCGACCAAGAGACCCAGTACTTC. The chain links TRBV9 to TRBJ2-5; D not resolved. The CDR3 is 16 residues long. Germline V lookup: CDR1 SGDLS, CDR2 YYNGEE. The ends were cut back, 5 bases at V and 0 bases at J, with 17 bases in the middle. The full variable domain, rest sourced from reference TRBV9 and TRBJ2-5, is DSGVTQTPKHLITATGQRVTLRCSPRSGDLSVYWYQQSLDQGLQFLIQYYNGEERAKGNILERFSAQQFPDLHSELNLSSLELGDSALYFCASSPGLRADQETQYFGPGTRLLVL.

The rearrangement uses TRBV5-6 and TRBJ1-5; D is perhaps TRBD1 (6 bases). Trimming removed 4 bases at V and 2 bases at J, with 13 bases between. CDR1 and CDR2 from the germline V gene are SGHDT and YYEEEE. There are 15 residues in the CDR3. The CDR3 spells CASSDGGGCNQPQHF. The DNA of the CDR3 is TGTGCCAGCAGCGACGGAGGGGGTTGCAATCAGCCCCAGCATTTT.

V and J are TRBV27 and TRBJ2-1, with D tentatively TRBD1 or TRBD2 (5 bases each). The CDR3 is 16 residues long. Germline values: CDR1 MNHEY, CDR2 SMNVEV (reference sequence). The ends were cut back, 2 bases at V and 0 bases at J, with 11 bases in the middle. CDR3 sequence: CASSLEGTVSYNEQFF. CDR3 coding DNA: TGTGCCAGCAGTTTAGAGGGGACGGTCTCCTACAATGAGCAGTTCTTC.

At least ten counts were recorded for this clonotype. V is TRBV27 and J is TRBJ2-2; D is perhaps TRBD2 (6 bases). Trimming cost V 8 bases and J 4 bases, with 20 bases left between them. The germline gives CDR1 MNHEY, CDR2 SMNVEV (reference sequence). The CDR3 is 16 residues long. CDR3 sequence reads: CASAVWGDAPTGELFF. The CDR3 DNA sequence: TGTGCCAGCGCGGTGTGGGGGGACGCCCCCACCGGGGAGCTGTTTTTT.

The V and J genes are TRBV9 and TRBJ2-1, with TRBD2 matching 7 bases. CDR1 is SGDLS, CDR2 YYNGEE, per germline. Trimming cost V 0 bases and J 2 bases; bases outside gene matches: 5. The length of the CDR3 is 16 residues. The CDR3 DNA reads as TGTGCCAGCAGCGTAGAGGGGCTAGCGGCCTACAATGAGCAGTTCTTC. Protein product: CASSVEGLAAYNEQFF. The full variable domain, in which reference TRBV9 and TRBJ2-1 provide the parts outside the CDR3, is DSGVTQTPKHLITATGQRVTLRCSPRSGDLSVYWYQQSLDQGLQFLIQYYNGEERAKGNILERFSAQQFPDLHSELNLSSLELGDSALYFCASSVEGLAAYNEQFFGPGTRLTVL.

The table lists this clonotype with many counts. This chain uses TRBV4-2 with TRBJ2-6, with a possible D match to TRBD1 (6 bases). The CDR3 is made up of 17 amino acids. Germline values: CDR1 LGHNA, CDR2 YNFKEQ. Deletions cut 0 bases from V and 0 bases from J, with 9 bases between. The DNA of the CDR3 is TGTGCCAGCAGCCAAGAGGACAGTCGCTCTGGGGCCAACGTCCTGACTTTC. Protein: CASSQEDSRSGANVLTF.

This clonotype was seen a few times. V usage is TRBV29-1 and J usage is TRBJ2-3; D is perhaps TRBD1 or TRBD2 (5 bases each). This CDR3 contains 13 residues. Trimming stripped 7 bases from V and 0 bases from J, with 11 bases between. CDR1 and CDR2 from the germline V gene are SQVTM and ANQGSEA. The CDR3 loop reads CSAEGSSTDTQYF. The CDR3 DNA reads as TGCAGCGCAGAGGGGAGTAGCACAGATACGCAGTATTTT.

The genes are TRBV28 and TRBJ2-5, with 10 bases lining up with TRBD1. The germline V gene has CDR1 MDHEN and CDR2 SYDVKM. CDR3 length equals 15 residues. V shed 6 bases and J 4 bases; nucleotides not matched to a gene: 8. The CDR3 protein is CASRGDRGHRETQYF. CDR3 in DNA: TGTGCCAGCAGAGGCGACAGGGGGCATCGAGAGACCCAGTACTTC.

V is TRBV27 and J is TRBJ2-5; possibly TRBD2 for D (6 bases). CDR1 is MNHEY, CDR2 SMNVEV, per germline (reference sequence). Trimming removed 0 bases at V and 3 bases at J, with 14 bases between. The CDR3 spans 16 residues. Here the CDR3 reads CASSLSTFSGEETQYF. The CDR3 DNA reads TGTGCCAGCAGTTTATCGACTTTTTCGGGGGAAGAGACCCAGTACTTC.

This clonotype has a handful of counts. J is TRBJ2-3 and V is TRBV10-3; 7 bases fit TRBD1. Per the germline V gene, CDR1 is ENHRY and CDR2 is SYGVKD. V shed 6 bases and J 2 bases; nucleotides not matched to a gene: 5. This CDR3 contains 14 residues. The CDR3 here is CAISEGTVTDTQYF. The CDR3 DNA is TGTGCCATCAGCGAAGGGACAGTCACAGATACGCAGTATTTT.

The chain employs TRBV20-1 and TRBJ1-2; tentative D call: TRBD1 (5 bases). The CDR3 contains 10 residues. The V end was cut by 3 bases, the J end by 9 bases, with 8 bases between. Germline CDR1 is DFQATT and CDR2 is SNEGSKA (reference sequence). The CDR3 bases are TGCAGTGCTAGGGGGACCCGCTACACCTTC. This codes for CSARGTRYTF.

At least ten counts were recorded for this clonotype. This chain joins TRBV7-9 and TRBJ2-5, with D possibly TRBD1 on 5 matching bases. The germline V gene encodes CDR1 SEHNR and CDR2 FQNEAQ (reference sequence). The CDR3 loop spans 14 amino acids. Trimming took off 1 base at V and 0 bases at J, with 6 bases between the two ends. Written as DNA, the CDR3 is TGTGCCAGCAGCTTAGTCAGGGACCAAGAGACCCAGTACTTC. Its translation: CASSLVRDQETQYF.

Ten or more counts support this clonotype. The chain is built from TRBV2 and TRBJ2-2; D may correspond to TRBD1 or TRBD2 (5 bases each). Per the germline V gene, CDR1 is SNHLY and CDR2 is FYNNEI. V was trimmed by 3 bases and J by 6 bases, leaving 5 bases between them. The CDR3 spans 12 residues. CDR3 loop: CASSEGPGELFF. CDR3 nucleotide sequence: TGTGCCAGCAGTGAGGGACCCGGGGAGCTGTTTTTT.

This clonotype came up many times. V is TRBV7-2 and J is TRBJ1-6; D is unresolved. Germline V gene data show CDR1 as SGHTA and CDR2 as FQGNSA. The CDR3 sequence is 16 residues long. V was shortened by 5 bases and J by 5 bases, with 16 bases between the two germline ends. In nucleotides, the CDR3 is TGTGCCAGCAGCCTCAGGCGGAGCATAAATAATTCACCCCTCCACTTT. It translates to CASSLRRSINNSPLHF.

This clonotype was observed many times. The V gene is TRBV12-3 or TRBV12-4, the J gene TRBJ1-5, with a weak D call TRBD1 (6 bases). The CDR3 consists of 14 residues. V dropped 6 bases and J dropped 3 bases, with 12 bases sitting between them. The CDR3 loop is CASSPGQLNQPQHF. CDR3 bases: TGTGCCAGCAGCCCAGGACAGCTCAATCAGCCCCAGCATTTT.